These 27 T cell receptor beta chains share one sample of origin, sequenced in a study of blood T cell repertoires in COVID-19. Measured with immunoSEQ multiplex PCR; TCRdb has only the in-frame clones, and not every one. The table lists about 180,000 clones, 88% of them singletons, with 9% in the top ten. Sequencing was performed on PBMCs or T cells enriched from blood (not recorded which). The receptors stem from a woman under 30 who had recovered from COVID-19.

The chain has TRBV7-2 and TRBJ2-2, with D tentatively TRBD1 (6 bases). Germline values: CDR1 SGHTA, CDR2 FQGNSA. CDR3 size: 14 residues. Trimming cost V 6 bases and J 4 bases, with 12 bases left between them. The CDR3 here is CASRLIGGTGELFF. The CDR3 coding sequence is TGTGCCAGCAGACTGATAGGGGGCACCGGGGAGCTGTTTTTT.

The chain is built from TRBV3-1 (or the pseudogene TRBV3-2) and TRBJ2-7; D gene ambiguous. Germline V CDR1 and CDR2: LGHDT, YNNKEL (reference sequence). The ends were cut back, 5 bases at V and 4 bases at J, with 6 bases in the middle. The CDR3 is 11 amino acids. The CDR3 is CASSFRYEQYF. CDR3 sequence (DNA): TGTGCCAGCAGCTTTAGATACGAGCAGTACTTC.

The rearrangement joins TRBV4-2 to TRBJ2-1, with 12 nucleotides matching TRBD2. This CDR3 has 16 amino acids. The trim removed 1 base at V and 9 bases at J, leaving 7 bases unmatched. Per the germline V gene, CDR1 is LGHNA and CDR2 is YNFKEQ. CDR3 in amino acids: CASSQASLAGGGEQFF. DNA of the CDR3: TGTGCCAGCAGCCAAGCTTCGCTAGCGGGGGGGGGTGAGCAGTTCTTC.

The V gene is TRBV3-1 (or the pseudogene TRBV3-2), the J gene TRBJ2-5, with TRBD1 matching over 7 bases. Germline assignment: CDR1 LGHDT and CDR2 YNNKEL (reference sequence). This CDR3 has 14 residues. The V gene end was trimmed by 4 bases and the J gene end by 3 bases; junction bases not matched to a gene: 5. The CDR3 loop is CASSLGTVEETQYF. The DNA of the CDR3 is TGTGCCAGCAGCCTCGGGACAGTCGAAGAGACCCAGTACTTC.

The chain carries TRBV7-2 and TRBJ2-3; 9 nucleotides align to TRBD2. The V gene end was trimmed by 2 bases and the J gene end by 6 bases; junction bases not matched to a gene: 12. The CDR3 is made up of 17 amino acids. CDR1 is SGHTA, CDR2 FQGNSA, per germline. CDR3 sequence: CASSLRSSSGGWDTQYF. The CDR3 DNA reads TGTGCCAGCAGCTTACGTTCGTCCAGCGGGGGGTGGGATACGCAGTATTTT. The complete variable domain, with remaining parts taken from reference TRBV7-2 and TRBJ2-3, reads GAGVSQSPSNKVTEKGKDVELRCDPISGHTALYWYRQSLGQGLEFLIYFQGNSAPDKSGLPSDRFSAERTGGSVSTLTIQRTQQEDSAVYLCASSLRSSSGGWDTQYFGPGTRLTVL.

The DNA of the CDR3 is TGTGCCGCAAGCAACAGATATGGCTACACCTTC. Its translation is CAASNRYGYTF. The gene calls are TRBV19 and TRBJ1-2; no reliable D call. The CDR3 is 11 residues long. Germline values: CDR1 LNHDA, CDR2 SQIVND (reference sequence). The V end was cut by 11 bases, the J end by 5 bases, with 12 bases between.

The chain is built from TRBV29-1 and TRBJ1-2; TRBD1 might be the D (6 bases). Germline values: CDR1 SQVTM, CDR2 ANQGSEA. V shed 6 bases and J shed 6 bases, with 20 bases lying between them. The CDR3 runs to 14 residues. This CDR3 reads CSVNTNREGHGYTF. The CDR3 DNA reads TGCAGCGTCAACACAAACAGGGAAGGCCATGGCTACACCTTC. Drawing the rest from reference TRBV29-1 and TRBJ1-2, the complete variable domain is SAVISQKPSRDICQRGTSLTIQCQVDSQVTMMFWYRQQPGQSLTLIATANQGSEATYESGFVIDKFPISRPNLTFSTLTVSNMSPEDSSIYLCSVNTNREGHGYTFGSGTRLTVV.

The chain joins TRBV10-3 to TRBJ1-2; possible D gene TRBD1, 6 bases. Germline V gene lookup returns CDR1 ENHRY and CDR2 SYGVKD. V was trimmed by 4 bases and J by 10 bases, leaving 19 bases between them. This CDR3 comprises 14 residues. CDR3 sequence reads: CAISVMEQGRNYTF. The CDR3 bases are TGTGCCATCAGTGTAATGGAACAGGGAAGGAACTACACCTTC.

J is TRBJ1-1 and V is TRBV5-6, with 7 bases fitting TRBD1. The CDR3 sequence is 12 residues long. After removal of 4 bases from V and 10 bases from J, the junction contained 7 bases not matched to a gene. CDR1 and CDR2 from the germline V gene are SGHDT and YYEEEE. The CDR3 coding sequence is TGTGCCAGCAGCCTCGGACAGGTTGGAGCTTTCTTT. Its translation is CASSLGQVGAFF. Full variable domain (missing parts from reference TRBV5-6 and TRBJ1-1): DAGVTQSPTHLIKTRGQQVTLRCSPKSGHDTVSWYQQALGQGPQFIFQYYEEEERQRGNFPDRFSGHQFPNYSSELNVNALLLGDSALYLCASSLGQVGAFFGQGTRLTVV.

The chain has TRBV7-9 and TRBJ1-1; tentative D call: TRBD1 (5 bases). This CDR3 has 14 amino acids. V was trimmed by 5 bases and J by 11 bases, leaving 21 bases between them. CDR1 is SEHNR, CDR2 FQNEAQ, per germline (reference sequence). This chain's CDR3 is CASSLMAGTGEAFF. The CDR3 bases are TGTGCCAGCAGCCTTATGGCAGGGACTGGAGAGGCTTTCTTT. Based on the CDR3 plus reference TRBV7-9 and TRBJ1-1, the full variable domain is DTGVSQNPRHKITKRGQNVTFRCDPISEHNRLYWYRQTLGQGPEFLTYFQNEAQLEKSRLLSDRFSAERPKGSFSTLEIQRTEQGDSAMYLCASSLMAGTGEAFFGQGTRLTVV.

The chain is built from TRBV5-1 and TRBJ2-7; TRBD2 might be the D (6 bases). The CDR3 sequence is 17 residues long. The V gene's germline CDR1 is SGHRS and CDR2 YFSETQ. Trimming stripped 1 base from V and 4 bases from J, with 21 bases between. The CDR3 here is CASSLFRGYWTTYEQYF. CDR3 nucleotides: TGCGCCAGCAGCTTGTTTCGGGGCTACTGGACTACTTACGAGCAGTACTTC.

This clone appeared once. The chain is built from TRBV10-3 and TRBJ1-2; no definite D call. Germline assignment: CDR1 ENHRY and CDR2 SYGVKD. CDR3 length: 13 amino acids. Trimming stripped 6 bases from V and 0 bases from J, with 8 bases between. The CDR3 nucleotides read TGTGCCATCAGCCCCACAGCTAACTATGGCTACACCTTC. Residues: CAISPTANYGYTF.

The chain joins TRBV6-4 to TRBJ1-1, with 10 bases lining up with TRBD1. The CDR3 contains 15 residues. Trimming cost V 4 bases and J 3 bases; bases outside gene matches: 5. Germline V gene lookup returns CDR1 MRHNA and CDR2 SNTAGT. CDR3 DNA sequence: TGTGCCAGCAGTGCGCGGACAGGGGGTTACACTGAAGCTTTCTTT. Encoded protein: CASSARTGGYTEAFF.

A single count supports this clone. The chain carries TRBV7-2 and TRBJ2-5; TRBD2 agrees at 10 bases. This CDR3 spans 16 amino acids. Per germline, CDR1 SGHTA and CDR2 FQGNSA. V dropped 1 base and J dropped 1; count of bases not matched to a gene: 3. The chain's CDR3 is CASSLVGLAIQETQYF. For the CDR3, the DNA is TGTGCCAGCAGCTTAGTGGGACTAGCGATCCAAGAGACCCAGTACTTC.

V and J are TRBV21-1 and TRBJ1-5; TRBD1, the table's D call, was not compared with the DNA. TRBV21-1 counts as a pseudogene. The CDR3 has 13 residues. CDR3 in amino acids: CASSKTGDQPQHF. The CDR3 nucleotides are TGTGCCAGCAGCAAAACAGGGGATCAGCCCCAGCATTTT.

The gene calls are TRBV9 and TRBJ2-7, with a possible D match to TRBD1 (6 bases). The CDR3 consists of 16 residues. The germline V and J ends were trimmed by 0 bases and 0 bases, with 13 bases remaining between them. Per the germline V gene, CDR1 is SGDLS and CDR2 is YYNGEE. The CDR3 nucleotides are TGTGCCAGCAGCGTAGCAACCTCAGGGGCCTCCTACGAGCAGTACTTC. This gives the protein CASSVATSGASYEQYF.

The chain is built from TRBV19 and TRBJ1-1; 7 bases are shared with TRBD1. V gave up 3 bases and J gave up 4 bases; unmatched junction bases: 5. The CDR3 spans 14 residues. Germline lookup yields CDR1 LNHDA and CDR2 SQIVND (reference sequence). As DNA, the CDR3 is TGTGCCAGTAGTATCGGGCAGGGGGGCACTGAAGCTTTCTTT. Protein: CASSIGQGGTEAFF.

The genes are TRBV7-9 and TRBJ2-7, with D possibly TRBD1 on 6 matching bases. Germline loops: CDR1 SEHNR, CDR2 FQNEAQ (reference sequence). The CDR3 loop spans 13 amino acids. Trimming shortened V by 5 bases and J by 4 bases, and 12 bases separated the two germline ends. The CDR3 region is CASSRRGGYEQYF. DNA of the CDR3: TGTGCCAGCAGCCGTCGAGGGGGATACGAGCAGTACTTC.

The CDR3 protein is CASSQDLAGGITDTQYF. In DNA form, the CDR3 reads TGTGCCAGCAGCCAAGATCTAGCGGGGGGGATCACAGATACGCAGTATTTT. The V call is TRBV4-2, the J call TRBJ2-3; 12 positions agree with TRBD2. After removal of 0 bases from V and 2 bases from J, the junction contained 3 bases not matched to a gene. The CDR3 length is 17 residues. CDR1 and CDR2 (germline): LGHNA, YNFKEQ.

This chain joins TRBV29-1 and TRBJ2-2; a weak D match, TRBD1 (7 bases). V lost 7 bases to trimming and J lost 7 bases, with 16 bases between them. The CDR3 loop spans 13 amino acids. In germline, CDR1 is SQVTM, CDR2 ANQGSEA. The CDR3 reads CSAIRQGGGELFF. The CDR3 region has the DNA TGCAGCGCCATAAGACAGGGAGGCGGGGAGCTGTTTTTT.

The V and J genes are TRBV19 and TRBJ2-3; TRBD2 aligns across 11 bases. CDR1 is LNHDA, CDR2 SQIVND, per germline (reference sequence). The trim removed 5 bases at V and 0 bases at J, leaving 7 bases unmatched. The CDR3 has 17 residues. The CDR3 nucleotides read TGTGCCAGTAGTTTTTTGGGACTAGCGGATAGCACAGATACGCAGTATTTT. It codes for CASSFLGLADSTDTQYF.

The gene calls are TRBV28 and TRBJ2-4; TRBD2 matches 10 bases. This CDR3 is built from 13 residues. V trimming: 5 bases; J trimming: 8 bases; junction bases outside the gene matches: 3. Germline CDR1 is MDHEN and CDR2 is SYDVKM. The CDR3 DNA sequence: TGTGCCAGCAGTCTCAGCGGGAGGGACATTCAGTACTTC. Amino acids: CASSLSGRDIQYF.

The CDR3 loop is CASSYSIDSLDEATNEKLFF. CDR3 DNA: TGTGCCAGCAGTTACTCTATAGACAGTCTGGACGAAGCAACTAATGAAAAACTGTTTTTT. The V and J genes are TRBV6-2 or TRBV6-3 and TRBJ1-4; a weak D match, TRBD1 (5 bases). This CDR3 spans 20 amino acids. V gave up 0 bases and J gave up 0 bases, with 20 bases separating them. The germline V gene has CDR1 MNHEY and CDR2 SVGEGT.

The CDR3 is CASSPGQGDSETQYF. The CDR3 bases are TGCGCCAGCAGCCCCGGACAGGGTGATTCAGAGACCCAGTACTTC. The gene calls are TRBV4-1 and TRBJ2-5; 8 bases are shared with TRBD1. Germline V gene data show CDR1 as MGHRA and CDR2 as YSYEKL. The CDR3 loop spans 15 amino acids. Trimming cost V 4 bases and J 4 bases; bases outside gene matches: 8.

The table lists this clone with a count of one. The chain couples TRBV7-8 to TRBJ2-4, with D possibly being TRBD1 (6 bases). CDR3 length: 17 amino acids. V was trimmed by 4 bases and J by 0 bases, leaving 16 bases between them. Germline loops: CDR1 SGHVS, CDR2 FQNEAQ. The chain's CDR3 is CASSSPGQFVAKNIQYF. The CDR3 DNA is TGTGCCAGCAGCTCGCCCGGACAGTTCGTAGCCAAAAACATTCAGTACTTC.

The rearrangement joins TRBV7-9 to TRBJ2-1; 11 positions agree with TRBD2. This CDR3 is 16 amino acids long. Germline CDR1 SEHNR, CDR2 FQNEAQ (reference sequence). Trimming removed 3 bases from V and 6 bases from J; junction bases left unmatched: 7. The CDR3 nucleotides read TGTGCCAGCAGCTTTAGTAGCGGGGGGGCCGGCAATGAGCAGTTCTTC. It is translated as CASSFSSGGAGNEQFF. The full variable domain, in which reference TRBV7-9 and TRBJ2-1 provide the parts outside the CDR3, is DTGVSQNPRHKITKRGQNVTFRCDPISEHNRLYWYRQTLGQGPEFLTYFQNEAQLEKSRLLSDRFSAERPKGSFSTLEIQRTEQGDSAMYLCASSFSSGGAGNEQFFGPGTRLTVL.

V is TRBV29-1 and J is TRBJ1-2; TRBD1 matches 9 bases. Germline CDR1 SQVTM, CDR2 ANQGSEA. V dropped 3 bases and J dropped 3; count of bases not matched to a gene: 5. There are 14 residues in the CDR3. The CDR3 loop reads CSVDGQGSDYGYTF. The CDR3 nucleotides read TGCAGCGTTGACGGACAGGGGAGTGACTATGGCTACACCTTC.